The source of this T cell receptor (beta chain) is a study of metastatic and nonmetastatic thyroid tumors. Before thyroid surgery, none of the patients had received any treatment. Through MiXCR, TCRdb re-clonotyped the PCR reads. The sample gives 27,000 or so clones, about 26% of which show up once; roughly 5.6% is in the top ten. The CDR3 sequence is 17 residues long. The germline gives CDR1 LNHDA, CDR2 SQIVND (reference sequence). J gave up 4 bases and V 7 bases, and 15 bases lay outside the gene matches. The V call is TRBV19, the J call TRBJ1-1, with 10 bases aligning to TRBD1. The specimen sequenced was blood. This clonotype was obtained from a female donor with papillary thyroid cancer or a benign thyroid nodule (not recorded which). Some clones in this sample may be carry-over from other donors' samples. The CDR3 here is CASIRQGAVRVGTEAFF. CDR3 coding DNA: TGTGCCAGTATCCGACAGGGGGCTGTGCGAGTGGGCACTGAAGCTTTCTTT. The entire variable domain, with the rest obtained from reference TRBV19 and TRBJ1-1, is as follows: DGGITQSPKYLFRKEGQNVTLSCEQNLNHDAMYWYRQDPGQGLRLIYYSQIVNDFQKGDIAEGYSVSREKKESFPLTVTSAQKNPTAFYLCASIRQGAVRVGTEAFFGQGTRLTVV.